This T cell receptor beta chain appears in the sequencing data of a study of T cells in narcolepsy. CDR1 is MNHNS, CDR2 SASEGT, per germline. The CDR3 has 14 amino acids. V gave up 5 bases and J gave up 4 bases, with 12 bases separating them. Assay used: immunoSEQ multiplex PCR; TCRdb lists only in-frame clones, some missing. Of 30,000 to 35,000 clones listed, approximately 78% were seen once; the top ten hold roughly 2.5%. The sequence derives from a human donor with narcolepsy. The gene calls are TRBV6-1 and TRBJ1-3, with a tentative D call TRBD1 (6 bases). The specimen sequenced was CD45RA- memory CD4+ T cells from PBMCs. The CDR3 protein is CASSYGGGGNTIYF. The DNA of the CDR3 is TGTGCCAGCAGTTATGGGGGCGGAGGAAACACCATATATTTT.